The rows below give T cell receptor beta chains drawn from one sample of a study of T cells in localized non-small cell lung cancer. Clones were read by immunoSEQ multiplex PCR, and TCRdb kept only the in-frame ones, dropping some. In the table there are several thousand clones, nearly 90% of which are singletons. The material sequenced was peripheral blood, taken before any cancer treatment. Receptors were obtained from an older female donor with stage II squamous cell lung carcinoma. Each CDR3 is given with its conserved first and last residue. Fields, in order: D gene, clone size, J gene, V gene, CDR3 protein, CDR3 DNA. D genes are given only for firm matches. A clone size is listed for some rows: how often the clone was seen (once, few, many), or a class if it is expanded.

D: NA; size: NA; J: TRBJ1-2; V: TRBV5-1; CDR3: CASSSHGGYTF; DNA: TGCGCCAGCAGCTCACATGGTGGCTACACCTTC
D: TRBD2; size: NA; J: TRBJ2-4; V: TRBV11-2; CDR3: CASGLAGLETKNIQYF; DNA: TGTGCCAGCGGACTAGCGGGGCTTGAGACCAAAAACATTCAGTACTTC
D: TRBD1; size: NA; J: TRBJ2-4; V: TRBV2; CDR3: CASSERDRVGIQYF; DNA: TGTGCCAGCAGTGAACGGGACAGGGTGGGCATTCAGTACTTC
D: TRBD2; size: NA; J: TRBJ2-5; V: TRBV19; CDR3: CASSMISGGWQTQYF; DNA: TGTGCCAGTAGTATGATTAGCGGGGGGTGGCAGACCCAGTACTTC
D: NA; size: NA; J: TRBJ1-1; V: TRBV7-2; CDR3: CASSMGFGEAFF; DNA: TGTGCCAGCAGTATGGGTTTTGGTGAAGCTTTCTTT
D: NA; size: NA; J: TRBJ1-3; V: TRBV7-2; CDR3: CASSCPKNTIYF; DNA: TGTGCCAGCAGCTGCCCCAAAAACACCATATATTTT
D: NA; size: NA; J: TRBJ1-5; V: TRBV6-1; CDR3: CASLYQMHSNQPQHF; DNA: TGTGCCAGCCTTTATCAGATGCATAGCAATCAGCCCCAGCATTTT
D: NA; size: NA; J: TRBJ2-1; V: TRBV15; CDR3: CATSLQGSTMVQFF; DNA: TGTGCCACCAGCCTACAAGGCTCGACAATGGTGCAGTTCTTC
D: NA; size: NA; J: TRBJ1-1; V: TRBV28; CDR3: CASSWTVNTEAFF; DNA: TGTGCCAGCAGTTGGACAGTGAACACTGAAGCTTTCTTT
D: NA; size: NA; J: TRBJ2-5; V: TRBV19; CDR3: CASSMEIEETQYF; DNA: TGTGCCAGTAGTATGGAAATTGAGGAGACCCAGTACTTC
D: TRBD1; size: NA; J: TRBJ1-2; V: TRBV7-9; CDR3: CASSRDRGNGYTF; DNA: TGTGCCAGCAGCCGGGACAGGGGTAATGGCTACACCTTC
D: TRBD1; size: once; J: TRBJ1-2; V: TRBV9; CDR3: CASSTQTGDGYTF; DNA: TGTGCCAGCAGCACCCAGACAGGGGACGGCTACACCTTC
D: NA; size: NA; J: TRBJ1-6; V: TRBV5-1; CDR3: CASSYASQGAPLHF; DNA: TGCGCCAGCAGTTACGCCTCCCAGGGCGCACCCCTCCACTTT
D: NA; size: NA; J: TRBJ2-3; V: TRBV11-2; CDR3: CATKGSTDTQYF; DNA: TGTGCCACTAAGGGGTCCACAGATACGCAGTATTTT
D: NA; size: NA; J: TRBJ2-5; V: TRBV7-2; CDR3: CASSLVLGPRLATQYF; DNA: TGTGCCAGCAGCTTAGTCTTGGGCCCTAGACTGGCGACCCAGTACTTC
D: NA; size: NA; J: TRBJ2-3; V: TRBV7-9; CDR3: CASSSDLTKQYF; DNA: TGTGCCAGCAGCTCGGACCTTACTAAGCAGTATTTT
D: NA; size: NA; J: TRBJ1-3; V: TRBV2; CDR3: CASTLVGNTIYF; DNA: TGTGCCAGCACATTGGTCGGAAACACCATATATTTT
D: TRBD2; size: NA; J: TRBJ2-1; V: TRBV5-4; CDR3: CASSSGPGTSIVNEQFF; DNA: TGTGCCAGCAGCTCCGGGCCAGGGACTAGCATAGTCAATGAGCAGTTCTTC
D: NA; size: NA; J: TRBJ2-1; V: TRBV7-2; CDR3: CASSLATGKLNEQFF; DNA: TGTGCCAGCAGCTTAGCCACGGGGAAGTTGAATGAGCAGTTCTTC
D: NA; size: few; J: TRBJ1-5; V: TRBV6-6; CDR3: CASSYTTGNQPQHF; DNA: TGTGCCAGCAGTTATACGACAGGCAATCAGCCCCAGCATTTT
D: NA; size: once; J: TRBJ2-2; V: TRBV27; CDR3: CASSPQTNTGELFF; DNA: TGTGCCAGCAGTCCACAGACTAACACCGGGGAGCTGTTTTTT
D: NA; size: NA; J: TRBJ2-1; V: TRBV19; CDR3: CASSISRRQLF; DNA: TGTGCCAGTAGTATTTCCCGCAGGCAGCTCTTC
D: NA; size: NA; J: TRBJ2-1; V: TRBV5-1; CDR3: CASSLGDSYNEQFF; DNA: TGCGCCAGCAGCTTGGGGGACTCCTACAATGAGCAGTTCTTC
D: TRBD1; size: NA; J: TRBJ1-2; V: TRBV5-6; CDR3: CASSSYGQVNYGYTF; DNA: TGTGCCAGCAGCTCCTATGGACAGGTTAACTATGGCTACACCTTC
D: TRBD1; size: NA; J: TRBJ1-3; V: TRBV5-5; CDR3: CASGTGQGGNTIYF; DNA: TGTGCCAGCGGGACGGGACAGGGTGGAAACACCATATATTTT
D: NA; size: NA; J: TRBJ1-1; V: TRBV11-1; CDR3: CASSLIQKNTEAFF; DNA: TGTGCCAGCAGCTTAATACAGAAGAACACTGAAGCTTTCTTT
D: NA; size: NA; J: TRBJ1-5; V: TRBV27; CDR3: CASSLSSLNQSQHF; DNA: TGTGCCAGCAGTTTATCCAGCCTAAATCAGTCCCAGCATTTT
D: TRBD1; size: NA; J: TRBJ1-5; V: TRBV5-1; CDR3: CASSSGGDQPQHF; DNA: TGCGCCAGCAGCTCAGGGGGGGATCAGCCCCAGCATTTT
D: NA; size: NA; J: TRBJ2-3; V: TRBV19; CDR3: CASSMGHGREITDTQYF; DNA: TGTGCCAGTAGTATGGGTCATGGAAGGGAAATCACAGATACGCAGTATTTT
D: NA; size: NA; J: TRBJ2-1; V: TRBV18; CDR3: CASSPPVAGYDNEQFF; DNA: TGTGCCAGCTCACCACCGGTTGCAGGGTACGACAATGAGCAGTTCTTC
D: TRBD2; size: NA; J: TRBJ2-3; V: TRBV10-2; CDR3: CASSRLAGGPGATQYF; DNA: TGCGCCAGCAGTAGACTAGCGGGGGGCCCGGGGGCTACGCAGTATTTT
D: NA; size: NA; J: TRBJ1-5; V: TRBV27; CDR3: CASSLAYRDQPQHF; DNA: TGTGCCAGCAGTTTAGCCTATCGGGATCAGCCCCAGCATTTT
D: NA; size: few; J: TRBJ1-2; V: TRBV18; CDR3: CASSPEGVANYGYTF; DNA: TGTGCCAGCTCACCAGAGGGGGTGGCTAACTATGGCTACACCTTC
D: TRBD2; size: NA; J: TRBJ2-1; V: TRBV6-1; CDR3: CASSETGGSYNEQFF; DNA: TGTGCCAGCAGTGAAACGGGGGGATCCTACAATGAGCAGTTCTTC
D: TRBD1; size: NA; J: TRBJ2-1; V: TRBV30; CDR3: CAWSDGQGAREQFF; DNA: TGTGCCTGGAGCGACGGACAGGGGGCGCGTGAGCAGTTCTTC
D: TRBD2; size: NA; J: TRBJ2-1; V: TRBV5-6; CDR3: CASSLMSGSRAYNEQFF; DNA: TGTGCCAGCAGCTTGATGAGCGGGAGTAGGGCCTACAATGAGCAGTTCTTC
D: TRBD2; size: NA; J: TRBJ2-5; V: TRBV27; CDR3: CASSLWASGVVGETQYF; DNA: TGTGCCAGCAGTTTGTGGGCTAGCGGGGTGGTCGGTGAGACCCAGTACTTC
D: NA; size: NA; J: TRBJ2-1; V: TRBV5-1; CDR3: CASSPAPGAYNEQFF; DNA: TGCGCCAGCAGTCCCGCGCCCGGCGCCTACAATGAGCAGTTCTTC
D: NA; size: NA; J: TRBJ1-3; V: TRBV9; CDR3: CASSTAGSSGNTIYF; DNA: TGTGCCAGCAGCACCGCAGGAAGCTCTGGAAACACCATATATTTT